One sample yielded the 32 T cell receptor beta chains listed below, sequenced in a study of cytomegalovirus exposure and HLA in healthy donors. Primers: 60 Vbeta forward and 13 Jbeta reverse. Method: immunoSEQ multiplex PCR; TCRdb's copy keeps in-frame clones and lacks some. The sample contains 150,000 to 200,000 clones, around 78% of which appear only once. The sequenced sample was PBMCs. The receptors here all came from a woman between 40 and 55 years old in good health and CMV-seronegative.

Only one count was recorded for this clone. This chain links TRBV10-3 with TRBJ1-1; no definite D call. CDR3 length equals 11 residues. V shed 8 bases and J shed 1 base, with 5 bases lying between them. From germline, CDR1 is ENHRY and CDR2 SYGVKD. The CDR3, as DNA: TGTGCCATCTCCGGGAACACTGAAGCTTTCTTT. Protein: CAISGNTEAFF.

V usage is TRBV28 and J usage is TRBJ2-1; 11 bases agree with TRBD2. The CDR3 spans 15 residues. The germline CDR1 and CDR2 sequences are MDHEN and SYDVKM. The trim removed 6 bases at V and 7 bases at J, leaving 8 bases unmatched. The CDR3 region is CASRLLAGGRNEQFF. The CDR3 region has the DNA TGTGCCAGCAGGCTTCTAGCGGGAGGCAGGAATGAGCAGTTCTTC.

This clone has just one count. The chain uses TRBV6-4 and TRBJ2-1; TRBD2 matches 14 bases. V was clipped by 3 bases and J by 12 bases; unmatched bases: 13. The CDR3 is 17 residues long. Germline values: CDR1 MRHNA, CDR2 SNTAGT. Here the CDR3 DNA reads TGTGCCAGCAGTGAATCTGTTGGGGGACTAGCGGGAGTAAGGCAGTTCTTC. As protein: CASSESVGGLAGVRQFF.

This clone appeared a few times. The CDR3 DNA sequence: TGTGCCAGCAGAATCTCATCAGGGACTAGCGCTTGGGAGACCCAGTACTTC. This sequence encodes CASRISSGTSAWETQYF. The chain carries TRBV28 and TRBJ2-5; 10 positions agree with TRBD2. Germline CDR1 is MDHEN and CDR2 is SYDVKM. The CDR3 runs to 17 residues. Losses at the gene ends were 6 bases for V and 5 bases for J; bases not matched to a gene: 15.

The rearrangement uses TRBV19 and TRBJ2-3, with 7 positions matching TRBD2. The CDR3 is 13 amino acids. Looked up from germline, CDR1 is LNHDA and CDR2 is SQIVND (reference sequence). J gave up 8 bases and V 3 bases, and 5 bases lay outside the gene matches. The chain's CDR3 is CASSMGRGGTQYF. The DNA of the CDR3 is TGTGCCAGTAGTATGGGGCGCGGGGGTACGCAGTATTTT.

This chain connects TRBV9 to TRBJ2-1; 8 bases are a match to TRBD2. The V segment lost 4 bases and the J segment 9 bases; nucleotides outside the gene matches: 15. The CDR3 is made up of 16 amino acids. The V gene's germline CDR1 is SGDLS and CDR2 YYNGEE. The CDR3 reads CASSRTSGSEDGEQFF. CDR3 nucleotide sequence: TGTGCCAGCAGCCGTACTAGCGGCTCAGAGGACGGTGAGCAGTTCTTC.

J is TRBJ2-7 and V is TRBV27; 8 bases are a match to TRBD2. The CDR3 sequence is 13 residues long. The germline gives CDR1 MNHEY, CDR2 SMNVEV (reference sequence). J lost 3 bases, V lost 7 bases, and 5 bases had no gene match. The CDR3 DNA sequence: TGTGCCAGCACCTCGGCGGGAGGCTACGAGCAGTACTTC. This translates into CASTSAGGYEQYF.

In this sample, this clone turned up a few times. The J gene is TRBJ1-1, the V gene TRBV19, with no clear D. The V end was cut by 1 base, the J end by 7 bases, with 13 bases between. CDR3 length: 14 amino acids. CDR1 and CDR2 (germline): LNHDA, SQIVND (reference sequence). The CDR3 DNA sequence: TGTGCCAGTAGTATAGCCAGCGGTGCCCGTGAAGCTTTCTTT. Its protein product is CASSIASGAREAFF.

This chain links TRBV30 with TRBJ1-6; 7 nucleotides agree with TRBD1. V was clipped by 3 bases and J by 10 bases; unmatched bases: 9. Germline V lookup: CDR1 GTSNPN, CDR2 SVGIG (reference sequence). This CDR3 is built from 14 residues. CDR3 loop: CAWSTTGNGSPLHF. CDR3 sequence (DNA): TGTGCCTGGAGCACGACAGGGAACGGGTCACCCCTCCACTTT.

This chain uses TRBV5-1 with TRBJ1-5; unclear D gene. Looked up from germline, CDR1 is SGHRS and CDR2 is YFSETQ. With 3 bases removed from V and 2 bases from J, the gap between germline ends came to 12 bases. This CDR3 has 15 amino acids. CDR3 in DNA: TGCGCCAGCAGCTCGGATGGGAGTCGCAATCAGCCCCAGCATTTT. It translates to CASSSDGSRNQPQHF.

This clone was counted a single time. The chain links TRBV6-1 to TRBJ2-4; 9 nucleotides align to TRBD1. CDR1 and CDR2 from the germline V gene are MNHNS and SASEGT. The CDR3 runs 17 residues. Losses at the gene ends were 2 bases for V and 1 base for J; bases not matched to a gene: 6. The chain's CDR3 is CASSEIIGQGAKNIQYF. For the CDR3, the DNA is TGTGCCAGCAGTGAAATTATAGGACAGGGGGCCAAAAACATTCAGTACTTC.

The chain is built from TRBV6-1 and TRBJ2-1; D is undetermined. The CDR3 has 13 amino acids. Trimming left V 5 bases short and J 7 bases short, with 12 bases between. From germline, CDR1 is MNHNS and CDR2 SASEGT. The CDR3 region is CASSQSADNEQFF. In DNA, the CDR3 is TGTGCCAGCAGTCAGTCGGCGGATAATGAGCAGTTCTTC.

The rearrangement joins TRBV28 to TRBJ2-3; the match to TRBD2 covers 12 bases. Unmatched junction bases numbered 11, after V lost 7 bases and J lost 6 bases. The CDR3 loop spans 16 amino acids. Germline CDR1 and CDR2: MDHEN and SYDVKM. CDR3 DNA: TGTGCCAGCAACCCTAGCGGGAGGGCCCGCGGGGATACGCAGTATTTT. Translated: CASNPSGRARGDTQYF. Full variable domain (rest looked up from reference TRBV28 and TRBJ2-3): DVKVTQSSRYLVKRTGEKVFLECVQDMDHENMFWYRQDPGLGLRLIYFSYDVKMKEKGDIPEGYSVSREKKERFSLILESASTNQTSMYLCASNPSGRARGDTQYFGPGTRLTVL.

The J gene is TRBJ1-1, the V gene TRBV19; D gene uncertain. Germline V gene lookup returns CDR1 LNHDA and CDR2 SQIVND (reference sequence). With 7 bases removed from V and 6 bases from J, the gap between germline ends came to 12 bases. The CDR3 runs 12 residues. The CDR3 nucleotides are TGTGCCAGTACCTTCGGGAGGTCTGAAGCTTTCTTT. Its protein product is CASTFGRSEAFF.

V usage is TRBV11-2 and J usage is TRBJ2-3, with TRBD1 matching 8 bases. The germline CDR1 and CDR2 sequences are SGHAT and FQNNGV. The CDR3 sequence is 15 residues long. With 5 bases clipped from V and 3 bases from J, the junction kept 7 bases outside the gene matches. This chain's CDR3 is CASSLTGGGTDTQYF. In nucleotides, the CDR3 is TGTGCCAGCAGCCTCACAGGGGGTGGGACAGATACGCAGTATTTT.

CDR3 coding DNA: TGTGCCATCAGTCCCGGGACAGCTTCGAGGGAGCAGTACTTC. This encodes CAISPGTASREQYF. This chain connects TRBV10-3 to TRBJ2-7; 7 positions match TRBD1. Germline V CDR1 and CDR2: ENHRY, SYGVKD. There are 14 residues in the CDR3. V lost 5 bases, J lost 7 bases, and 11 bases stayed unmatched.

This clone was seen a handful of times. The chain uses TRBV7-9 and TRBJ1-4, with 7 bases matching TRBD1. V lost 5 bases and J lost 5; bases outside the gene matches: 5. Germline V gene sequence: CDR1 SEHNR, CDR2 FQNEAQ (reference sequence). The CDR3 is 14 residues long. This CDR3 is CASSHPGQNEKLFF. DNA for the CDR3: TGTGCCAGCAGCCATCCGGGACAGAATGAAAAACTGTTTTTT.

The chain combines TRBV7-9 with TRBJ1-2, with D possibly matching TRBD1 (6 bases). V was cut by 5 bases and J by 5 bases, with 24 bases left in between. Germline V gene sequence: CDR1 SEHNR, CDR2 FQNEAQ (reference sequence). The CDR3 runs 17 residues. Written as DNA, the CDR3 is TGTGCCAGCAGCCCCTACCTAGACAGGACCACTAGGTATGGCTACACCTTC. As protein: CASSPYLDRTTRYGYTF.

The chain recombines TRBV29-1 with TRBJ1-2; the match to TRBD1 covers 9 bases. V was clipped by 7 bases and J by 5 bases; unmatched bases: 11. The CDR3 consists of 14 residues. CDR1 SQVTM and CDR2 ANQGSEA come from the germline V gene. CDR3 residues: CSAPPGQGIYGYTF. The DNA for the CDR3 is TGCAGCGCCCCTCCGGGACAGGGAATTTATGGCTACACCTTC.

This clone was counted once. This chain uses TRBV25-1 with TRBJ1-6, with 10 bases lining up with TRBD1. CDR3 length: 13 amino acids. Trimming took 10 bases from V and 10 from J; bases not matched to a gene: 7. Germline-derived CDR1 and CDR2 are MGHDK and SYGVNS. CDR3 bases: TGTGCCACCACGGGACAGGGGAGCTCACCCCTCCACTTT. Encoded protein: CATTGQGSSPLHF.

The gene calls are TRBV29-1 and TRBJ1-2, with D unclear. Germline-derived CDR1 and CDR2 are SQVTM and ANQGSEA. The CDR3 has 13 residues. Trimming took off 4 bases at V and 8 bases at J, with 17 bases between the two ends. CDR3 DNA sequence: TGCAGCGTTGGGAGTTGGGTTTCTGGAGGCTACACCTTC. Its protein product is CSVGSWVSGGYTF.

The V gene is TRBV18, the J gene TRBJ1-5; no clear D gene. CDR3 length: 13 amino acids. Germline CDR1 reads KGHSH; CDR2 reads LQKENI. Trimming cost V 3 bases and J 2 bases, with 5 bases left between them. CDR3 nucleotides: TGTGCCAGCTCACCCCCGGGCAATCAGCCCCAGCATTTT. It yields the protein CASSPPGNQPQHF.

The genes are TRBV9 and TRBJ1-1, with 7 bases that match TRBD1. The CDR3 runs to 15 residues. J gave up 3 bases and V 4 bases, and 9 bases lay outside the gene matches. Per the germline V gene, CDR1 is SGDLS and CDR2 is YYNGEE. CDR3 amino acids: CASSITTGSHTEAFF. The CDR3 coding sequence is TGTGCCAGCAGCATAACGACAGGGAGTCACACTGAAGCTTTCTTT.

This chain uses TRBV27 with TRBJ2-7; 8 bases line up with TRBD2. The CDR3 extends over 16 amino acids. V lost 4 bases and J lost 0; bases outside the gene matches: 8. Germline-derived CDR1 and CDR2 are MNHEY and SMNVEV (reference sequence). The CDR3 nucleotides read TGTGCCAGCAGTTCCGCTACTAGCGGAAGCTCCTACGAGCAGTACTTC. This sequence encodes CASSSATSGSSYEQYF.

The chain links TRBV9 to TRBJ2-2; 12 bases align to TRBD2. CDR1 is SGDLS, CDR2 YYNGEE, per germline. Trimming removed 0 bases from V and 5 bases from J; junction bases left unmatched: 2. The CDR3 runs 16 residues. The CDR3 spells CASSVDGTSGTGELFF. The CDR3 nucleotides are TGTGCCAGCAGCGTAGATGGGACTAGCGGGACCGGGGAGCTGTTTTTT.

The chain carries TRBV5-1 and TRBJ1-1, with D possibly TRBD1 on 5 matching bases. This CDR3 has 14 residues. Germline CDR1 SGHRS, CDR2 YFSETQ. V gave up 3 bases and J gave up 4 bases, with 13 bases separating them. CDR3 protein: CASSSGGASTEAFF. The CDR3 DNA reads TGCGCCAGCAGCTCGGGGGGAGCGAGCACTGAAGCTTTCTTT.

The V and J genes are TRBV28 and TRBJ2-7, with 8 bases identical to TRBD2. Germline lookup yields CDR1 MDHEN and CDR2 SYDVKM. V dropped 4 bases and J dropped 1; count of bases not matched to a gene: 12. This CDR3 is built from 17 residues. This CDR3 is CASSSTTTSGRSYEQYF. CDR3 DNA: TGTGCCAGCAGTTCCACTACTACTAGCGGCCGTTCCTACGAGCAGTACTTC.

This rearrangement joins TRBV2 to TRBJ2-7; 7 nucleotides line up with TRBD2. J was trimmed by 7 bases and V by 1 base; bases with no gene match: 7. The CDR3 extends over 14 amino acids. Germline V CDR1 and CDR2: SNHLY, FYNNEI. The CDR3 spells CASSEGGGEREQYF. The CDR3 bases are TGTGCCAGCAGTGAAGGGGGGGGTGAGAGGGAGCAGTACTTC.

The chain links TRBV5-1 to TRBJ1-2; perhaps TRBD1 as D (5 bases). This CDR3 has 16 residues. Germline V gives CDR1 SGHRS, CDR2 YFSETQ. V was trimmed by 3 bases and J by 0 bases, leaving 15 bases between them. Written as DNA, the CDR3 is TGCGCCAGCAGCTCCGGCGGGGGATCCGCTAACTATGGCTACACCTTC. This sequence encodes CASSSGGGSANYGYTF.

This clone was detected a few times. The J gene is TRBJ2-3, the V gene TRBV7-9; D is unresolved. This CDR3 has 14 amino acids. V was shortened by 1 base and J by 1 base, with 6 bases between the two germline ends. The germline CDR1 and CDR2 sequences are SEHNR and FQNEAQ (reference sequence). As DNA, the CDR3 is TGTGCCAGCAGCTTAGTTGGAGGCACAGATACGCAGTATTTT. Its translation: CASSLVGGTDTQYF.

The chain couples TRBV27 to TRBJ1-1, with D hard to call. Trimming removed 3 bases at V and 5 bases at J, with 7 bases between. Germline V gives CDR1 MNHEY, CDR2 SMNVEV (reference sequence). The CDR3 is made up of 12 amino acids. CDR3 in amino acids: CASSFSGTEAFF. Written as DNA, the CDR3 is TGTGCCAGCAGTTTTTCGGGAACTGAAGCTTTCTTT.

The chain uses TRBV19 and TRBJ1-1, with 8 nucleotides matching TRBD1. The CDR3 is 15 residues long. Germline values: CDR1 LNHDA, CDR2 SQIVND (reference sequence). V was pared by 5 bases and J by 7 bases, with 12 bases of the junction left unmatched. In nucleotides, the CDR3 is TGTGCCAGTAGTCGGACAGGGCAGGACTTCGATGAAGCTTTCTTT. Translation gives CASSRTGQDFDEAFF.